The present entry profiles one T cell receptor beta chain with its context. The antigen is unknown. This sample stems from a study of OX40 agonist ivuxolimab in advanced cancers. General observations from the study: Clonal expansion was among the lowest in partial responders at 0.1-3.0 mg/kg, especially CD8+. There was clonal expansion of CD4+ and CD8+ blood T cells by week 6 at 0.1 to 3.0 mg/kg.

Trimming took 4 bases from V and 2 from J, leaving 15 bases between them. The germline gives CDR1 MDHEN, CDR2 SYDVKM. The CDR3 covers 16 residues. Patients were ineligible given autoimmune disease history or systemic immunosuppression. Peripheral blood came from all dose cohorts at three timepoints. Only in-frame clones appear in the TCRdb table, and some are missing; sequencing was by immunoSEQ multiplex PCR. The sample records roughly 50,000 clones, roughly 91% being singletons. The TCR originated in an adult with an advanced solid tumor such as melanoma, head and neck, liver or kidney cancer. The input for sequencing was CD4+ or CD8+ T cells sorted from blood, taken in a trial of the OX40 agonist ivuxolimab. The rearrangement joins TRBV28 to TRBJ1-5; possible D gene TRBD1, 5 bases. CDR3 sequence (DNA): TGTGCCAGCAGTTCGTCGGGGGGAGCGGGCAATCAGCCCCAGCATTTT. Amino acids: CASSSSGGAGNQPQHF.